This T cell receptor (beta chain) is drawn from a study of T cells in Graves' hyperthyroidism and ophthalmopathy. RNA transcripts gave rise to amplified TCR beta CDR3 regions. Primed by the HTBI set, a first-round RT-PCR was run on the TCR CDR3. TCRdb fed the multiplex PCR reads into MiXCR, producing one record per CDR3 protein. There are just over 550,000 distinct CDR3 sequences in the sample; 35% to 55% occur only once, and 8.2% lies in the top ten. As concerns this clonotype: Relative to the germline gene, one junction end is altered; a read error may explain this.

Hyperthyroidism had been newly diagnosed in patients aged 18 to 65, and its duration was under 2 months. Each diagnosis was grounded in clinical symptoms, serum thyroxine and TRAb, thyroid ultrasound, and orbital computed tomography. Germline V CDR1 and CDR2: SGHTA, FQGNSA. The length of the CDR3 is 15 residues. This sequence originates from a woman aged 18-29 years with Graves' hyperthyroidism. The material sequenced was peripheral blood or thyroid tissue (not recorded which). This chain connects TRBV7-2 to TRBJ1-4; D is unresolved. The CDR3 nucleotides read TGCGCCAGCAGCCAAGATGGCCGGGGTGGTGAAAAACTGTTTTTT. Residues: CASSQDGRGGEKLFF.